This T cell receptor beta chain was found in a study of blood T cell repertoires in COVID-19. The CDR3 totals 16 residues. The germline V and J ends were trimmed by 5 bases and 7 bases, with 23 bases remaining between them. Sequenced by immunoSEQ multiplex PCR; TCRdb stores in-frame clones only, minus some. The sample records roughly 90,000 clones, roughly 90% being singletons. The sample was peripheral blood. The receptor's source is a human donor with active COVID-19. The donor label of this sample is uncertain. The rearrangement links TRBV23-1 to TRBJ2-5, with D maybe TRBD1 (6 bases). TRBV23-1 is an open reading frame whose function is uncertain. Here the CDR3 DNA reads TGCGCCAGCAGTTTTAACAGGGTTAGTCACCCCTCGACCCAGTACTTC. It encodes CASSFNRVSHPSTQYF.